The present entry profiles one T cell receptor (beta chain) with its context. Study processing details: Amplifying reference gene primers gave estimates of nucleated cell counts. The data were produced by immunoSEQ multiplex PCR, yet TCRdb's version contains in-frame clones alone and is incomplete. D and trimming come from the DNA, and the V and J calls and clone size come from that table. This sample yields about 200,000 clones, of which roughly 80% are seen a single time; 4% to 5.5% belongs to the top ten. The source of the sample is a study of blood T cell repertoires in COVID-19. Study background: COVID-19 samples, acute and convalescent, were from the United States, Italy and Spain. T cells, B-cell-depleted T cells, or PBMCs supplied cDNA or gDNA.

This CDR3 spans 15 amino acids. Trimming took off 6 bases at V and 8 bases at J, with 20 bases between the two ends. The germline V gene has CDR1 MDHEN and CDR2 SYDVKM. The rearrangement joins TRBV28 to TRBJ2-1, with D perhaps matching TRBD1 (6 bases). This receptor was identified in a human donor in a cohort sampled during active COVID-19. The specimen was peripheral blood. The CDR3: CASRGIRQAGDEQFF. The CDR3, as DNA: TGTGCCAGCAGGGGTATCCGACAGGCTGGGGATGAGCAGTTCTTC. Full variable domain (rest looked up from reference TRBV28 and TRBJ2-1): DVKVTQSSRYLVKRTGEKVFLECVQDMDHENMFWYRQDPGLGLRLIYFSYDVKMKEKGDIPEGYSVSREKKERFSLILESASTNQTSMYLCASRGIRQAGDEQFFGPGTRLTVL.